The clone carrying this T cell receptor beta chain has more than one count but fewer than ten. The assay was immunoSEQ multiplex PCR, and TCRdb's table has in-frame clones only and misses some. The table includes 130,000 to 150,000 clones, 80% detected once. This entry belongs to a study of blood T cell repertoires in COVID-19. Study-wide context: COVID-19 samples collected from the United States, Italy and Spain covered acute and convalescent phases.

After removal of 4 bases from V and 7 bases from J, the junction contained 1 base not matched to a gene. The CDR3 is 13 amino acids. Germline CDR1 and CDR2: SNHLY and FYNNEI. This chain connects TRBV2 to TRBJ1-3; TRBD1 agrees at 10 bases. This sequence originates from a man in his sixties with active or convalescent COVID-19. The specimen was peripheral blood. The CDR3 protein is CASSGDRGNTIYF. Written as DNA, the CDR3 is TGTGCCAGCAGTGGGGACAGGGGCAACACCATATATTTT. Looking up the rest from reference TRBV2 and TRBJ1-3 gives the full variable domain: EPEVTQTPSHQVTQMGQEVILRCVPISNHLYFYWYRQILGQKVEFLVSFYNNEISEKSEIFDDQFSVERPDGSNFTLKIRSTKLEDSAMYFCASSGDRGNTIYFGEGSWLTVV.